These 31 T cell receptor beta chains share one sample of origin, sequenced in a study of T cells in Graves' hyperthyroidism and ophthalmopathy. The TCR beta CDR3 regions underwent amplification using RNA transcripts as the source. In the first-round RT-PCR of the TCR CDR3, the HTBI primer set was used. TCRdb passed the multiplex PCR reads through MiXCR, listing each CDR3 protein once. The table records fewer than 400,000 distinct CDR3 sequences, approximately 15% of them present only once. What was sequenced was blood. These receptors were taken from a woman between 18 and 29 years old with Graves' hyperthyroidism that later progressed to Graves' ophthalmopathy.

This clonotype was counted between two and nine times. The chain joins TRBV20-1 to TRBJ1-5, with D possibly TRBD1 on 5 matching bases. V was pared by 2 bases and J by 1 base, with 12 bases between. This CDR3 is built from 15 residues. In germline, CDR1 is DFQATT, CDR2 SNEGSKA (reference sequence). This CDR3 is CSARRGGVSNQPQHF. The CDR3, as DNA: TGCAGTGCTAGAAGGGGCGGGGTAAGCAATCAGCCCCAGCATTTT.

This clonotype was recorded at least ten times. This chain connects TRBV2 to TRBJ2-1, with TRBD2 matching over 8 bases. Per germline, CDR1 SNHLY and CDR2 FYNNEI. V lost 6 bases to trimming and J lost 7 bases; unmatched junction nucleotides: 8. This CDR3 is built from 14 residues. The CDR3 reads CASRPRRGDNEQFF. The CDR3 DNA is TGTGCCAGCAGACCCCGGCGGGGGGATAATGAGCAGTTCTTC.

This clonotype was seen repeatedly, ten times or more. The V and J genes are TRBV6-1 and TRBJ1-4, with 8 bases lining up with TRBD1. Per the germline V gene, CDR1 is MNHNS and CDR2 is SASEGT. Trimming at V came to 2 bases and at J to 7 bases, leaving 12 bases not matched to a gene. This CDR3 is built from 17 residues. The CDR3 bases are TGTGCCAGCAGTGAATACCCCACCGGGACAGGCAGTGAAAAACTGTTTTTT. Amino acid sequence: CASSEYPTGTGSEKLFF.

Comment on this clonotype: This may stem from a read error, because a much larger clone lies one nucleotide away. The chain employs TRBV2 and TRBJ2-2; D remains unclear. Trimming cost V 6 bases and J 6 bases, with 5 bases left between them. The CDR3 extends over 11 amino acids. CDR1 is SNHLY, CDR2 FYNNEI, per germline. CDR3 in DNA: TGTGCCAGCAGGGACCCCGGGGAGCTGTTTTTT. Protein: CASRDPGELFF.

This sequence joins TRBV6-5 and TRBJ1-6; D not certain. Trimming cost V 2 bases and J 8 bases, with 7 bases left between them. Germline V gene data show CDR1 as MNHEY and CDR2 as SVGAGI. The CDR3 has 13 amino acids. CDR3 sequence: CASSYVGDSPLHF. The CDR3 bases are TGTGCCAGCAGTTACGTCGGGGATTCACCCCTCCACTTT.

A few counts support this clonotype. The V and J genes are TRBV5-1 and TRBJ2-2; the D is unclear. Germline lookup yields CDR1 SGHRS and CDR2 YFSETQ. Trimming pared 4 bases from V and 4 bases from J, leaving 5 bases between. This CDR3 contains 12 residues. This chain's CDR3 is CASSKSTGELFF. CDR3 in DNA: TGCGCCAGCAGCAAGTCCACCGGGGAGCTGTTTTTT.

The sample holds many counts of this clonotype. The chain joins TRBV6-2 or TRBV6-3 to TRBJ1-1, with 7 bases aligning to TRBD1. V lost 2 bases to trimming and J lost 0 bases; unmatched junction nucleotides: 9. The CDR3 runs to 17 residues. Germline V lookup: CDR1 MNHEY, CDR2 SVGEGT. The CDR3 nucleotides read TGTGCCAGCAGTTACATTGACAGGGTCTACATGAACACTGAAGCTTTCTTT. Protein product: CASSYIDRVYMNTEAFF.

This clonotype was seen at least ten times. This sequence joins TRBV28 and TRBJ2-7, with a possible D match to TRBD2 (6 bases). Per germline, CDR1 MDHEN and CDR2 SYDVKM. V lost 5 bases and J 0 bases, leaving 14 bases between the germline ends. CDR3 length equals 15 residues. The DNA for the CDR3 is TGTGCCAGCAGTCGGGACTCTCCGAGCTCCTACGAGCAGTACTTC. Its protein product is CASSRDSPSSYEQYF.

This clonotype has ten or more counts. The genes are TRBV28 and TRBJ1-5; D might be TRBD1 (6 bases). Germline CDR1 and CDR2: MDHEN and SYDVKM. The length of the CDR3 is 15 residues. Trimming pared 5 bases from V and 7 bases from J, leaving 18 bases between. CDR3 residues: CASSPRQVSAQPQHF. The CDR3 DNA reads as TGTGCCAGCAGTCCCCGACAGGTGTCGGCCCAGCCCCAGCATTTT. Full variable domain (outside the CDR3, taken from reference TRBV28 and TRBJ1-5): DVKVTQSSRYLVKRTGEKVFLECVQDMDHENMFWYRQDPGLGLRLIYFSYDVKMKEKGDIPEGYSVSREKKERFSLILESASTNQTSMYLCASSPRQVSAQPQHFGDGTRLSIL.

This clonotype was seen at least ten times. The J gene is TRBJ2-1, the V gene TRBV11-3; D is unresolved. The CDR3 extends over 12 amino acids. Trimming took 6 bases from V and 10 from J, leaving 13 bases between them. The V gene's germline CDR1 is SGHNT and CDR2 YENEEA. The CDR3 sequence is CASSSGPYEQFF. Written as DNA, the CDR3 is TGTGCCAGCAGTTCCGGGCCGTACGAGCAGTTCTTC.

The chain joins TRBV28 to TRBJ2-7, with TRBD2 matching 8 bases. CDR1 is MDHEN and CDR2 is SYDVKM in the germline V gene. The junction had 14 bases not matched to a gene; V was cut back by 2 bases and J by 5 bases. This CDR3 is 17 amino acids long. The CDR3, as DNA: TGTGCCAGCAGTTTACCCCCGAAGCGGGAGATAAACAACGAGCAGTACTTC. Amino acids: CASSLPPKREINNEQYF. The whole variable domain, remainder taken from reference TRBV28 and TRBJ2-7, is DVKVTQSSRYLVKRTGEKVFLECVQDMDHENMFWYRQDPGLGLRLIYFSYDVKMKEKGDIPEGYSVSREKKERFSLILESASTNQTSMYLCASSLPPKREINNEQYFGPGTRLTVT.

This clonotype has a count of ten or more. The chain recombines TRBV7-9 with TRBJ1-1; 7 positions agree with TRBD1. Germline CDR1 and CDR2: SEHNR and FQNEAQ (reference sequence). The CDR3 contains 15 residues. V shed 2 bases and J 1 base; nucleotides not matched to a gene: 4. CDR3 amino acids: CASSLPGTANTEAFF. The CDR3, as DNA: TGTGCCAGCAGCTTACCTGGGACAGCGAACACTGAAGCTTTCTTT.

The rearrangement joins TRBV15 to TRBJ2-3; 8 bases agree with TRBD2. Germline CDR1 LNHNV, CDR2 YYDKDF (reference sequence). With V trimmed by 3 bases and J by 2 bases, 4 bases remained unmatched. The CDR3 length is 15 residues. The CDR3 coding sequence is TGTGCCACCAGCAGCGGAGCGGGAGACACAGATACGCAGTATTTT. This encodes CATSSGAGDTDTQYF.

This clonotype has ten or more counts. The V call is TRBV7-9, the J call TRBJ2-6; the D is unclear. V was shortened by 6 bases and J by 1 base, with 7 bases between the two germline ends. The CDR3 length is 14 residues. Germline V gene sequence: CDR1 SEHNR, CDR2 FQNEAQ (reference sequence). CDR3 nucleotide sequence: TGTGCCAGCAGTTCCCGTTCTGGGGCCAACGTCCTGACTTTC. This sequence encodes CASSSRSGANVLTF.

This clonotype was counted ten times or more. The J gene is TRBJ2-3, the V gene TRBV12-3 or TRBV12-4; 9 nucleotides align to TRBD2. Trimming at V came to 3 bases and at J to 6 bases, leaving 10 bases not matched to a gene. This CDR3 comprises 16 residues. The CDR3 region has the DNA TGTGCCAGCAGTTTTGGGAGTAGCGGGAGTAGTGATACGCAGTATTTT. Translated, it gives CASSFGSSGSSDTQYF.

This clonotype has at least ten counts. This chain uses TRBV27 with TRBJ2-1; TRBD2 is a possible D gene (6 bases). In germline, CDR1 is MNHEY, CDR2 SMNVEV (reference sequence). V was shortened by 3 bases and J by 1 base, with 13 bases between the two germline ends. The CDR3 is 16 amino acids. The CDR3 loop is CASSFGGGRSYNEQFF. Here the CDR3 DNA reads TGTGCCAGCAGTTTCGGTGGGGGGAGGTCCTACAATGAGCAGTTCTTC.

The chain has TRBV11-2 and TRBJ2-7, with no clear D. The germline V gene encodes CDR1 SGHAT and CDR2 FQNNGV. V was trimmed by 0 bases and J by 2 bases, leaving 11 bases between them. The CDR3 spans 15 residues. DNA for the CDR3: TGTGCCAGCAGCTTAGATGAAAGGGCCACCTACGAGCAGTACTTC. Protein product: CASSLDERATYEQYF. Variable domain in full (rest from reference TRBV11-2 and TRBJ2-7): EAGVAQSPRYKIIEKRQSVAFWCNPISGHATLYWYQQILGQGPKLLIQFQNNGVVDDSQLPKDRFSAERLKGVDSTLKIQPAKLEDSAVYLCASSLDERATYEQYFGPGTRLTVT.

In this sample, this clonotype turned up many times. CDR3 bases: TGTGCCAGCAGGGGGGAGGTGGCCCAGCATTTT. Protein product: CASRGEVAQHF. This chain uses TRBV2 with TRBJ1-5; maybe TRBD1 (5 bases). The CDR3 totals 11 residues. The ends were cut back, 6 bases at V and 11 bases at J, with 11 bases in the middle. Germline values: CDR1 SNHLY, CDR2 FYNNEI.

This clonotype was seen at least ten times. The chain recombines TRBV6-2 or TRBV6-3 with TRBJ2-7; D is perhaps TRBD1 or TRBD2 (6 bases each). The CDR3 runs 16 residues. Germline CDR1 is MNHEY and CDR2 is SVGEGT. Trimming shortened V by 5 bases and J by 1 base, and 18 bases separated the two germline ends. This chain's CDR3 is CASSQRGGDTSYEQYF. CDR3 coding DNA: TGTGCCAGCAGTCAGAGGGGCGGGGACACTTCCTACGAGCAGTACTTC.

This clonotype was counted ten times or more. V and J are TRBV7-9 and TRBJ2-7; D is undetermined. The V end lost 3 bases, the J end lost 2 bases, and 8 bases lay between the germline ends. Germline V gene lookup returns CDR1 SEHNR and CDR2 FQNEAQ (reference sequence). The CDR3 spans 13 residues. The CDR3: CASSFTYTYEQYF. In nucleotides, the CDR3 is TGTGCCAGCAGCTTCACATATACCTACGAGCAGTACTTC. Supplemented by reference TRBV7-9 and TRBJ2-7, the full variable domain reads DTGVSQNPRHKITKRGQNVTFRCDPISEHNRLYWYRQTLGQGPEFLTYFQNEAQLEKSRLLSDRFSAERPKGSFSTLEIQRTEQGDSAMYLCASSFTYTYEQYFGPGTRLTVT.

This clonotype occurred many times. This chain uses TRBV28 with TRBJ2-1; D gene unclear. The V end was cut by 5 bases, the J end by 3 bases, with 17 bases between. This CDR3 region has 16 residues. CDR1 is MDHEN, CDR2 SYDVKM, per germline. CDR3 in DNA: TGTGCCAGCAGTAGATCCTGGGCAGGTGACTACAATGAGCAGTTCTTC. Protein: CASSRSWAGDYNEQFF.

This clonotype was counted a few times. V usage is TRBV20-1 and J usage is TRBJ2-4; 7 bases are shared with TRBD1. V gave up 5 bases and J gave up 6 bases; unmatched junction bases: 7. In germline, CDR1 is DFQATT, CDR2 SNEGSKA (reference sequence). There are 13 residues in the CDR3. The CDR3 DNA sequence: TGCAGTGCTTCCCACCACAGGGGAAACATTCAGTACTTC. Encoded protein: CSASHHRGNIQYF.

The J gene is TRBJ2-3, the V gene TRBV28, with D hard to call. This CDR3 has 14 amino acids. Germline CDR1 MDHEN, CDR2 SYDVKM. Deletions cut 4 bases from V and 0 bases from J, with 8 bases between. Here the CDR3 reads CASSSASSTDTQYF. CDR3 coding DNA: TGTGCCAGCAGTTCCGCCTCTAGCACAGATACGCAGTATTTT.

The J gene is TRBJ1-1, the V gene TRBV6-1; D may be TRBD1 (6 bases). This CDR3 is 15 amino acids long. Germline V gene data show CDR1 as MNHNS and CDR2 as SASEGT. V lost 5 bases and J lost 4, with 17 bases in between. The CDR3 here is CASSPGGGLSTEAFF. In DNA form, the CDR3 reads TGTGCCAGCAGTCCGGGGGGGGGGCTGAGCACTGAAGCTTTCTTT.

This clonotype showed up many times. V gene TRBV6-1 combines with J gene TRBJ2-7; 7 bases map to TRBD2. Germline V gives CDR1 MNHNS, CDR2 SASEGT. Trimming took 2 bases from V and 3 from J; bases not matched to a gene: 13. The length of the CDR3 is 17 residues. CDR3 bases: TGTGCCAGCAGTGAAATACGGGACTACTCTTCCTACTACGAGCAGTACTTC. This sequence encodes CASSEIRDYSSYYEQYF.

This clonotype was seen at least ten times. The chain combines TRBV7-8 with TRBJ2-7; no definite D call. The V end was cut by 1 base, the J end by 7 bases, with 11 bases between. Germline lookup yields CDR1 SGHVS and CDR2 FQNEAQ. This CDR3 is built from 13 residues. The CDR3 nucleotides read TGTGCCAGCAGCTTAGGGGTACAGCCGGAGCAGTACTTC. Its protein product is CASSLGVQPEQYF.

This clonotype was seen at least ten times. The genes are TRBV6-1 and TRBJ2-1; D unclear. This CDR3 spans 15 amino acids. Per germline, CDR1 MNHNS and CDR2 SASEGT. V gave up 1 base and J gave up 2 bases, with 9 bases separating them. The CDR3, as DNA: TGTGCCAGCAGTGAAGAAGTCGCAGCCTACAATGAGCAGTTCTTC. This translates into CASSEEVAAYNEQFF.

This clonotype was seen only once. V usage is TRBV20-1 and J usage is TRBJ1-4, with no clear D. V was cut by 2 bases and J by 4 bases, with 14 bases left in between. CDR1 DFQATT and CDR2 SNEGSKA come from the germline V gene (reference sequence). The CDR3 is 15 residues long. The CDR3 sequence: CSARPDWVLNEKLFF. CDR3 nucleotides: TGCAGTGCTAGACCCGACTGGGTCCTTAATGAAAAACTGTTTTTT.

This clonotype has a count of ten or more. The chain combines TRBV11-2 with TRBJ1-1; D possibly corresponds to TRBD1 (6 bases). The CDR3 runs 14 residues. The germline V gene has CDR1 SGHAT and CDR2 FQNNGV. V was clipped by 3 bases and J by 3 bases, with 11 bases between them. The CDR3 is CASSFVDRYTEAFF. CDR3 coding DNA: TGTGCCAGCAGCTTTGTAGACAGGTACACTGAAGCTTTCTTT. Full variable domain (remainder filled in from reference TRBV11-2 and TRBJ1-1): EAGVAQSPRYKIIEKRQSVAFWCNPISGHATLYWYQQILGQGPKLLIQFQNNGVVDDSQLPKDRFSAERLKGVDSTLKIQPAKLEDSAVYLCASSFVDRYTEAFFGQGTRLTVV.

This clonotype has just a few counts. The gene calls are TRBV24-1 and TRBJ2-1; TRBD2 matches at 9 bases. CDR1 and CDR2 from the germline V gene are KGHDR and SFDVKD. The CDR3 loop spans 17 amino acids. With 6 bases clipped from V and 2 bases from J, the junction kept 10 bases outside the gene matches. CDR3 protein: CATSLGGTSFPYNEQFF. Written as DNA, the CDR3 is TGTGCCACCAGTTTGGGCGGGACTAGCTTTCCCTACAATGAGCAGTTCTTC.

A word on this clonotype: With a much larger clone just one base away, this may be a read error. The CDR3 sequence is CASKAGSGDKQFF. CDR3 DNA sequence: TGTGCCAGCAAGGCCGGGAGTGGAGATAAGCAGTTCTTC. The rearrangement joins TRBV27 to TRBJ2-1, with D possibly being TRBD2 (6 bases). This CDR3 has 13 amino acids. With 7 bases removed from V and 11 bases from J, the gap between germline ends came to 18 bases. Germline V gene data show CDR1 as MNHEY and CDR2 as SMNVEV (reference sequence).